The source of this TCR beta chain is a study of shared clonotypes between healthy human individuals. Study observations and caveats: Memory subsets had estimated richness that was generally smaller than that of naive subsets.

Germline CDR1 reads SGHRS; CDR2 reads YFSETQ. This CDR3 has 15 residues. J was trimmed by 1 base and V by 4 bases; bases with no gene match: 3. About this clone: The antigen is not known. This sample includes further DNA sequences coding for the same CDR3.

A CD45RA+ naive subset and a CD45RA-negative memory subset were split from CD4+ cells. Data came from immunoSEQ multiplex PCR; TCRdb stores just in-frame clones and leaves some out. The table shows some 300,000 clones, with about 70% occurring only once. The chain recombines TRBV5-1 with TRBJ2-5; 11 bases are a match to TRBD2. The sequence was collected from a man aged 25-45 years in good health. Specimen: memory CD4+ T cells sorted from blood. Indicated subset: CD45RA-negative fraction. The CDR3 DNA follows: TGCGCCAGCAGCCGCGGGACTAGCGGCCAAGAGACCCAGTACTTC. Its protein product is CASSRGTSGQETQYF.